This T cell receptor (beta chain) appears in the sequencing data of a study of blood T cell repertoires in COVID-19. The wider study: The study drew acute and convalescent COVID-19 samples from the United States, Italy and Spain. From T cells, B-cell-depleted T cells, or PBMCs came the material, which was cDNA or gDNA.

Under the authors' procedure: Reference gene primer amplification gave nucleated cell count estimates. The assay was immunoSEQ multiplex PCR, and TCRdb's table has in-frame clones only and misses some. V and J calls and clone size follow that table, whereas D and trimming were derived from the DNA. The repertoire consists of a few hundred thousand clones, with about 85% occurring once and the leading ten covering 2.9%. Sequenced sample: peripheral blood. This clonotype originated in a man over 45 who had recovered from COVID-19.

CDR3 residues: CASRFSGGSNQPQHF. The CDR3 DNA reads as TGTGCCAGCAGATTTTCAGGGGGCAGCAATCAGCCCCAGCATTTT. The chain is built from TRBV28 and TRBJ1-5; 8 bases agree with TRBD1. V lost 6 bases to trimming and J lost 1 base; unmatched junction nucleotides: 5. The CDR3 runs 15 residues. Germline CDR1 is MDHEN and CDR2 is SYDVKM.